The 17 T cell receptor beta chains in this list originate from one sample, sequenced in a study of cytomegalovirus exposure and HLA in healthy donors. Sequencing was performed with immunoSEQ multiplex PCR; in TCRdb, only in-frame clones are kept and a portion is missing. The table shows 150,000 to 200,000 clones, with around four fifths occurring only once. The sequenced sample was PBMCs. These receptors were taken from a man between 18 and 35 years old in good health and CMV-seropositive.

The chain has TRBV15 and TRBJ2-1; D gene ambiguous. Between the trimmed V and J ends, which lost 0 bases and 12 bases, there was a span of 15 bases. CDR1 and CDR2 (germline): LNHNV, YYDKDF (reference sequence). CDR3 length: 14 residues. The CDR3 coding sequence is TGTGCCACCAGCAGAGATCCGACCGAACCGGGGCAGTTCTTC. This gives the protein CATSRDPTEPGQFF.

The chain carries TRBV28 and TRBJ1-4; 8 bases map to TRBD1. Trimming cost V 4 bases and J 1 base; bases outside gene matches: 5. Germline lookup yields CDR1 MDHEN and CDR2 SYDVKM. This CDR3 comprises 16 residues. DNA for the CDR3: TGTGCCAGCAGTTCAGACAGGGGACGAACTAATGAAAAACTGTTTTTT. Its protein product is CASSSDRGRTNEKLFF.

This chain connects TRBV5-1 to TRBJ2-1; TRBD2 agrees at 9 bases. V shed 4 bases and J 5 bases; nucleotides not matched to a gene: 10. This CDR3 is 16 amino acids long. Germline CDR1 SGHRS, CDR2 YFSETQ. CDR3 in DNA: TGCGCCAGCAGCCCTACGACTAGCGGCAAAAACAATGAGCAGTTCTTC. Translated: CASSPTTSGKNNEQFF.

The rearrangement uses TRBV6-1 and TRBJ2-3; D is possibly TRBD2 (6 bases). Germline CDR1 and CDR2: MNHNS and SASEGT. V was shortened by 6 bases and J by 11 bases, with 21 bases between the two germline ends. The CDR3 contains 14 residues. CDR3 nucleotide sequence: TGTGCCAGCAGGTTGGACGGACCCCCCGGGGGGCAGTATTTT. It codes for CASRLDGPPGGQYF.

The rearrangement links TRBV28 to TRBJ2-7; TRBD1 might be the D (5 bases). CDR1 MDHEN and CDR2 SYDVKM come from the germline V gene. The CDR3 has 15 residues. Trimming removed 5 bases from V and 5 bases from J, with 19 bases in between. The DNA for the CDR3 is TGTGCCAGCAGTCTCAGGGTAGTCAGTGGTAACGAGCAGTACTTC. It yields the protein CASSLRVVSGNEQYF.

The chain links TRBV28 to TRBJ2-5; 7 bases map to TRBD2. This CDR3 has 15 residues. V lost 6 bases and J lost 3; bases outside the gene matches: 10. Germline V lookup: CDR1 MDHEN, CDR2 SYDVKM. The CDR3 nucleotides are TGTGCCAGCAGCCCACGACTAGCACTGGAAGAGACCCAGTACTTC. Translating gives CASSPRLALEETQYF.

The rearrangement links TRBV5-4 to TRBJ1-2, with 7 bases identical to TRBD1. Germline CDR1 SGHNT, CDR2 YYREEE (reference sequence). The CDR3 spans 15 residues. J gave up 9 bases and V 3 bases, and 14 bases lay outside the gene matches. The CDR3 DNA reads as TGTGCCAGCAGCTCGCCTGGACAGGCAGGGGGTAGCTACACCTTC. This codes for CASSSPGQAGGSYTF.

V usage is TRBV5-4 and J usage is TRBJ2-2; D is possibly TRBD2 (6 bases). Trimming pared 0 bases from V and 6 bases from J, leaving 15 bases between. The CDR3 contains 16 residues. From germline, CDR1 is SGHNT and CDR2 YYREEE (reference sequence). The chain's CDR3 is CASSLVRAGMAGELFF. DNA of the CDR3: TGTGCCAGCAGCTTGGTCAGGGCGGGGATGGCCGGGGAGCTGTTTTTT.

As concerns this clone: Different DNA sequences within this sample yield the same CDR3. This chain uses TRBV6-5 with TRBJ2-5, with a tentative D call TRBD1 (7 bases). Germline-derived CDR1 and CDR2 are MNHEY and SVGAGI. Trimming pared 6 bases from V and 5 bases from J, leaving 13 bases between. The CDR3 length is 13 residues. The CDR3 nucleotides are TGTGCCAGCAGCATACAGGGGAGGGAGACCCAGTACTTC. Translation: CASSIQGRETQYF.

The V gene is TRBV7-9, the J gene TRBJ1-4; 7 bases align to TRBD1. The CDR3 loop spans 14 amino acids. With 5 bases clipped from V and 7 bases from J, the junction kept 7 bases outside the gene matches. CDR1 and CDR2 from the germline V gene are SEHNR and FQNEAQ (reference sequence). The CDR3, as DNA: TGTGCCAGCAGCACCAGGGGGTCCGGTGAAAAACTGTTTTTT. It yields the protein CASSTRGSGEKLFF.

The rearrangement links TRBV28 to TRBJ1-5; 7 nucleotides agree with TRBD1. The CDR3 extends over 15 amino acids. Germline V gene data show CDR1 as MDHEN and CDR2 as SYDVKM. V lost 5 bases to trimming and J lost 1 base; unmatched junction nucleotides: 5. DNA for the CDR3: TGTGCCAGCAGTCGGAGGGGGCTAAGCAATCAGCCCCAGCATTTT. The encoded protein is CASSRRGLSNQPQHF.

The chain has TRBV2 and TRBJ2-5; tentatively, D is TRBD1 (6 bases). Germline CDR1 and CDR2: SNHLY and FYNNEI. The CDR3 runs to 14 residues. Trimming took off 5 bases at V and 0 bases at J, with 10 bases between the two ends. CDR3 protein: CASSPGQYQETQYF. CDR3 coding DNA: TGTGCCAGCAGTCCTGGACAGTACCAAGAGACCCAGTACTTC.

The chain couples TRBV6-4 to TRBJ2-2, with 7 positions matching TRBD2. After removal of 8 bases from V and 4 bases from J, the junction contained 7 bases not matched to a gene. Germline lookup yields CDR1 MRHNA and CDR2 SNTAGT. The CDR3 is 14 amino acids. This chain's CDR3 is CASRGVPGTGELFF. CDR3 nucleotides: TGTGCCAGCCGGGGGGTACCGGGCACCGGGGAGCTGTTTTTT.

The rearrangement joins TRBV4-2 to TRBJ1-5; the match to TRBD1 covers 11 bases. V lost 1 base to trimming and J lost 6 bases; unmatched junction nucleotides: 8. Germline CDR1 is LGHNA and CDR2 is YNFKEQ. CDR3 length: 17 residues. Written as DNA, the CDR3 is TGTGCCAGCAGCCAAGCAAGAAGGACAGGGGGCGGTCAGCCCCAGCATTTT. This codes for CASSQARRTGGGQPQHF.

The chain links TRBV28 to TRBJ2-3, with 7 bases matching TRBD2. Germline-derived CDR1 and CDR2 are MDHEN and SYDVKM. V was pared by 7 bases and J by 0 bases, with 7 bases of the junction left unmatched. The CDR3 is 15 amino acids. CDR3 in DNA: TGTGCCAGCACCCCGAGCGGGACTAGCACAGATACGCAGTATTTT. This translates into CASTPSGTSTDTQYF.

The rearrangement uses TRBV30 and TRBJ2-1, with TRBD1 as a possible D gene (5 bases). The CDR3 sequence is 12 residues long. CDR1 and CDR2 (germline): GTSNPN, SVGIG (reference sequence). Trimming took off 5 bases at V and 7 bases at J, with 12 bases between the two ends. The CDR3 loop is CAWEPGLNEQFF. The CDR3 DNA follows: TGTGCCTGGGAACCAGGGTTAAATGAGCAGTTCTTC.

The chain uses TRBV28 and TRBJ2-5; 9 bases map to TRBD1. Germline V gene sequence: CDR1 MDHEN, CDR2 SYDVKM. With 7 bases clipped from V and 5 bases from J, the junction kept 5 bases outside the gene matches. The length of the CDR3 is 13 residues. CDR3 coding DNA: TGTGCCAGCATGAGGGGGACAGGGGAGACCCAGTACTTC. This gives the protein CASMRGTGETQYF.